This T cell receptor (beta chain) comes out of a study of CD8+ T cells in alopecia areata. With regard to this clone: Its antigen is unknown.

Overall study findings and caveats: Scalp repertoires also include resident alphabeta T cells from normal skin.

Following RNA extraction, reverse transcription yielded cDNA that acted as the sequencing template. The protocol was immunoSEQ multiplex PCR, while the TCRdb copy is restricted to in-frame clones and leaves out a portion. In the table there are more than 200,000 clones, roughly two thirds of which are singletons. Trimming left V 6 bases short and J 3 bases short, with 8 bases between. CDR3 length: 11 amino acids. CDR1 is GTSNPN, CDR2 SVGIG, per germline (reference sequence). The sample here was CD4+ T cells sorted from blood, taken at week 0. This chain links TRBV30 with TRBJ1-1; D gene uncertain. The sequence came from a human donor with alopecia areata. The CDR3 spells CACKADTEAFF. CDR3 DNA: TGTGCCTGCAAAGCGGACACTGAAGCTTTCTTT.